The rows below give T cell receptor beta chains drawn from one sample of a study of PD-L1 blockade in urothelial cancer. The data were produced by immunoSEQ multiplex PCR, yet TCRdb's version contains in-frame clones alone and is incomplete. The sample carries about 91,000 clones, over 90% recorded once. This specimen consisted of PBMCs, obtained around atezolizumab (anti-PD-L1) treatment. The receptors shown here come from a man aged 60-69 years with urothelial cancer. Each CDR3 is given with its conserved first and last residue. D genes are given only for firm matches. The listing skips clone size in some rows; elsewhere it reads once, few, many or a size class.

D gene	V gene	J gene	clone size	CDR3 protein	CDR3 DNA
TRBD2	TRBV30	TRBJ2-3	NA	CAWSGKTAGESTDTQYF	TGTGCCTGGAGTGGAAAGACAGCGGGGGAGAGCACAGATACGCAGTATTTT
TRBD1	TRBV4-3	TRBJ2-6	NA	CASSPAPSGGSGANVLTF	TGCGCCAGCAGCCCAGCGCCCTCAGGGGGCTCTGGGGCCAACGTCCTGACTTTC
TRBD2	TRBV7-3	TRBJ2-5	NA	CASSLTSGEGETQYF	TGTGCCAGCAGCTTAACCAGCGGGGAGGGGGAGACCCAGTACTTC
NA	TRBV21-1	TRBJ2-7	NA	CASSKGGSGDPEQYF	TGTGCCAGCAGCAAAGGTGGTAGCGGGGACCCAGAGCAGTACTTC
TRBD2	TRBV7-2	TRBJ2-1	NA	CASSRLAGGRGEQFF	TGTGCCAGCAGCAGACTAGCGGGGGGGCGAGGTGAGCAGTTCTTC
TRBD1	TRBV5-5	TRBJ2-7	NA	CASSWGQGDYEQYF	TGTGCCAGCAGTTGGGGACAGGGAGACTACGAGCAGTACTTC
TRBD2	TRBV4-3	TRBJ2-1	NA	CASSQGLGTSDEQFF	TGCGCCAGCAGCCAAGGATTGGGAACTAGCGATGAGCAGTTCTTC
NA	TRBV27	TRBJ1-2	once	CASSLWAGDGYTF	TGTGCCAGCAGTTTATGGGCGGGGGATGGCTACACCTTC
TRBD1	TRBV2	TRBJ2-7	NA	CASSDGQGAEQYF	TGTGCCAGCAGCGATGGACAGGGCGCCGAGCAGTACTTC
TRBD2	TRBV7-2	TRBJ2-7	NA	CASSLVTSGTVEQYF	TGTGCCAGCAGCTTAGTTACTAGCGGAACGGTCGAGCAGTACTTC
TRBD2	TRBV2	TRBJ2-3	NA	CASTEGLAGGADTQYF	TGTGCCAGCACCGAAGGGCTAGCGGGAGGAGCAGATACGCAGTATTTT
TRBD1	TRBV6-6	TRBJ1-2	NA	CASSYSDRGGGYTF	TGTGCCAGCAGTTACTCGGACAGGGGTGGGGGCTACACCTTC
NA	TRBV4-1	TRBJ2-5	few	CASSLGLAEETQYF	TGCGCCAGCAGCCTGGGACTTGCAGAAGAGACCCAGTACTTC
TRBD1	TRBV29-1	TRBJ2-4	NA	CSVGGQGYKNIQYF	TGCAGCGTTGGAGGACAGGGGTACAAAAACATTCAGTACTTC
TRBD1	TRBV5-1	TRBJ2-5	NA	CASSVRQGSETQYF	TGCGCCAGCAGCGTTCGACAGGGGTCGGAGACCCAGTACTTC
NA	TRBV11-2	TRBJ2-1	NA	CASSYTRVNEQFF	TGTGCCAGCAGTTATACTAGAGTGAATGAGCAGTTCTTC